This entry is about one T cell receptor (beta chain). Its antigen specificity is not known. Per-nucleotide qualities are absent, and no much larger clonotype sits a single base away. Donors were healthy HIV-negative adults with no recently reported acute infections or vaccinations. Every donor was a Caucasian adult residing in Nashville, Tennessee, USA. CD4+ T cells were enriched through magnetic negative selection, after which naive cells were positively selected on CD45RA and the remaining negative fraction served as the memory subset. After blood collection by leukapheresis, PBMCs were isolated using Ficoll-Histopaque density gradient centrifugation and then cryopreserved in the vapor phase of liquid nitrogen. Analytical flow cytometry was used to check the purity and quantity of each magnetically sorted T cell population. Genomic DNA was isolated from every sorted fraction and measured by UV absorbance on a Nanodrop 2000c.

The data derive from a study of shared clonotypes between healthy human individuals (dated by TCRdb to 2019 to 2021). Regarding the research as a whole: A couple of women and a few men aged 18 to 49 years were included in the cohort. The study deeply sequenced blood TCR repertoires of 5 or 6 healthy adults to estimate repertoire size and the extent of clonotype sharing between individuals. To increase sequencing depth and limit assay-specific biases, TCR repertoire library preparation and sequencing were carried out by different laboratories using diverse techniques. Each donor's leukapheresis produced roughly between roughly 0.85 and 10 billion PBMCs. For each donor, CD4 naive and CD4 memory were each run on three plates, CD8 naive on two plates, and CD8 memory on one plate. Beyond this particular receptor, the publication reports: Compared with non-shared clonotypes, clonotypes shared by all four sorted-subset donors had higher generation probabilities. Rarefaction of sorted-subset datasets indicated incomplete sequencing despite the large sequencing depth. Estimated clonotype richness was generally larger for naive than for memory subsets. Because the study included only a small number of donors, the genetic and exposure-history diversity represented was limited. Based on pairwise subsampling, the degree of clonotype sharing among donors was expected to be affected by sequencing depth. When a few donors were compared, the shared fraction of clonotypes was about 5.2% for naive CD4, 3.5% to 4% for naive CD8, 2.3% for memory CD4, and 0.35% to 0.5% for memory CD8. Only blood was sampled, and tissue TCR repertoires likely differ from those in blood.

TCR CDR3 regions were amplified from genomic DNA by multiplex PCR using the deep immunoSEQ assay. Genomic DNA extracted from each cell subset was distributed evenly over all wells of several immunoSEQ 96-well plates, and each plate served as one replicate. For sorted subsets, 150 to 250 ng of genomic DNA, equivalent to 25,000 to 30,000 T cell genomes, went into each replicate PCR. The purified libraries were quantified using a Qubit 3.0 fluorometer, sized with a Bioanalyzer 2100, and then quantified again using the KAPA Library Quantification kit. Each immunoSEQ 96-well plate was sequenced on its own single-read 150-cycle Illumina NextSeq 550 flow cell. Regarding the original processing steps: Because only junctional sequences without quality scores were contained in the immunoSEQ output, filtering matching that applied to full-length reads could not be performed. To assign V/J genes and CDR3, sequences were annotated against IMGT germline references using PyIR, a Python wrapper for IgBLAST v1.9. Any read was removed if the V/J assignment was weak (E-value above 1e-6), the CDR3 was missing, or the read contained stop codons, out-of-frame junctions, or ambiguous translated residues. V3J clonotypes were defined as sequences sharing the same inferred V gene, J gene, and CDR3 amino acid sequence. Percentage overlap between repertoires was calculated by dividing the number of shared unique clonotypes by the size of the smaller repertoire. Three approaches were used to assess repertoire richness: RTK rarefaction, the Chao1 estimator, and Recon v2.1 estimates of unobserved clonotypes. OLGA was used to compute generation probabilities for all TCRbeta clonotypes that the gDNA method yielded from a handful of donors. TCRdb limited this immuneACCESS table to in-frame rearrangements with V and J called. A share of clones is missing; checked studies link under half to unresolved V genes, and the rest is unexplained. D and trimming were read from the DNA, whereas the V and J calls and clone size are those reported in that table. The sample table contains some 2.1 million clones; only one count was recorded for roughly 94% of them. The top ten constitute 0.13% of the sample.

There are 15 amino acids in the CDR3, from cysteine to phenylalanine inclusive. CDR3 DNA is the only sequence kept; it has 45 bases, read in frame from the first base. As encoded in the germline V gene, CDR1 is MNHEY while CDR2 is SVGAGI. V and J are trimmed by 2 bases and 2 bases, and the gene matches miss 4 bases of the junction. The chain links TRBV6-5 with TRBJ2-7, with 9 bases matching TRBD1. Sequenced input: naive CD4+ T cells sorted from blood. The cell subset or site label for this specimen denotes: CD45RA+ positively selected. This clonotype was obtained from a man younger than 35 in good health. The sequenced DNA is TGTGCCAGCAGTTACGGCGGGACAGGGACCTACGAGCAGTACTTC. This encodes CASSYGGTGTYEQYF.